The following is a T cell receptor (beta chain) sequence with its context. The data belong to a study of blood T cell repertoires in COVID-19. Across the whole study: Samples representing acute and convalescent COVID-19 were sourced from the United States, Italy and Spain. Nucleic acid was either cDNA or gDNA, and it came from T cells, B-cell-depleted T cells, or PBMCs.

The length of the CDR3 is 11 residues. The germline V gene encodes CDR1 LGHDT and CDR2 YNNKEL (reference sequence). V lost 4 bases and J lost 3, with 4 bases in between. Authors' processing steps: Estimates of nucleated cell counts were drawn from the amplification of reference gene primers. Clones were read by immunoSEQ multiplex PCR, and TCRdb kept only the in-frame ones, dropping some. V, J and clone size reflect that table, while D and trimming were determined from the DNA. The sample has under 150,000 clones, around 87% seen once. The sequenced sample was peripheral blood. This chain joins TRBV3-1 (or the pseudogene TRBV3-2) and TRBJ2-7; no definite D call. The receptor was isolated from a man between 50 and 59 years old with active COVID-19. CDR3 residues: CASSLFYEQYF. CDR3 DNA: TGTGCCAGCAGCCTCTTCTACGAGCAGTACTTC.